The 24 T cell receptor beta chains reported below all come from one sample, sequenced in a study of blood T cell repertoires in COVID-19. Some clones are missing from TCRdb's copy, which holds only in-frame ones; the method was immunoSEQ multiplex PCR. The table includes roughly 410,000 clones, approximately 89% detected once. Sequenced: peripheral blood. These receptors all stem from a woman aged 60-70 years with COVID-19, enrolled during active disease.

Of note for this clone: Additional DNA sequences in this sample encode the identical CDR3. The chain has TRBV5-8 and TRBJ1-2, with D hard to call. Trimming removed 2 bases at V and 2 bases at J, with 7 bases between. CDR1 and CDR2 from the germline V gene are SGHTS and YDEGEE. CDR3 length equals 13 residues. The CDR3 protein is CASSLTENYGYTF. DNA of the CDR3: TGTGCCAGCAGCTTAACGGAGAACTATGGCTACACCTTC.

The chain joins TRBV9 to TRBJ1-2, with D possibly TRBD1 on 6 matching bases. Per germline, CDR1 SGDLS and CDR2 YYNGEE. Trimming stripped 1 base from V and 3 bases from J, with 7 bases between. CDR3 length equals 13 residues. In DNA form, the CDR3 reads TGTGCCAGCAGCGTAAGACAGGACTATGGCTACACCTTC. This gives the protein CASSVRQDYGYTF.

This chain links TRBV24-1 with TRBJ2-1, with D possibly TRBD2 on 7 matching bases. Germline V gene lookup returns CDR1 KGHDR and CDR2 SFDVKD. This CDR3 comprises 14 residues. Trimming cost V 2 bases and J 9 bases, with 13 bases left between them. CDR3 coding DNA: TGTGCCACCAGTGATTGGGGGCGCGGGGGTGAGCAGTTCTTC. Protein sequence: CATSDWGRGGEQFF.

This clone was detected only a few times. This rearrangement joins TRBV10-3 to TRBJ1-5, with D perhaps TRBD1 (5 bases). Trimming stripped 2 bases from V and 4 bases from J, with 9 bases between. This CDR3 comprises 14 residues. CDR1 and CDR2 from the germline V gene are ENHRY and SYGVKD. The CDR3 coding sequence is TGTGCCATCAGTGAGGGGGCGCATAATCAGCCCCAGCATTTT. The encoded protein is CAISEGAHNQPQHF.

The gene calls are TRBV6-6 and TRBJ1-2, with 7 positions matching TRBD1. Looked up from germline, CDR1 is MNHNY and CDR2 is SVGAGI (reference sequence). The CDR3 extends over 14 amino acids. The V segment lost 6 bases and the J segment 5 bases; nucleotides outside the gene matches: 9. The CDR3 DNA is TGTGCCAGCAGAAGGGACAGCCAAGAATATGGCTACACCTTC. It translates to CASRRDSQEYGYTF.

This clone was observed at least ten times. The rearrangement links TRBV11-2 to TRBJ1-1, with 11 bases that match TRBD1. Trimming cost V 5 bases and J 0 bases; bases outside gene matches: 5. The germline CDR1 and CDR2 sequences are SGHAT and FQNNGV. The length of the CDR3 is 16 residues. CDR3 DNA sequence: TGTGCCAGCAGCGTGGGACAGGGGGGAATGAACACTGAAGCTTTCTTT. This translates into CASSVGQGGMNTEAFF.

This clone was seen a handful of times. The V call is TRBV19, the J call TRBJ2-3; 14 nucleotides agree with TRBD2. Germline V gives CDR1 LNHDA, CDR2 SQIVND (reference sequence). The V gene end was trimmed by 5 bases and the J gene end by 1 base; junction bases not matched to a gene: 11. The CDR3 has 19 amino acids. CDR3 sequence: CASSPTGTSGGRRTDTQYF. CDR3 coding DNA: TGTGCCAGTAGTCCCACCGGGACTAGCGGGGGTAGGCGCACAGATACGCAGTATTTT.

This chain's CDR3 is CAWSALDRRTYEQYF. As DNA, the CDR3 is TGTGCCTGGAGTGCGTTGGACAGGCGAACCTACGAGCAGTACTTC. This chain links TRBV30 with TRBJ2-7; TRBD1 aligns across 7 bases. The CDR3 consists of 15 residues. V shed 1 base, J shed 2 bases, and the junction held 8 bases outside the gene matches. Germline V gene data show CDR1 as GTSNPN and CDR2 as SVGIG (reference sequence).

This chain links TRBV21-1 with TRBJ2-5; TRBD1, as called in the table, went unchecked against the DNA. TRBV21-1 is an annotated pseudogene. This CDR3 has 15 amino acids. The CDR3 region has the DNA TGTGCCAGCAGCAAAGAAGACAGGGACCAAGAGACCCAGTACTTC. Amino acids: CASSKEDRDQETQYF.

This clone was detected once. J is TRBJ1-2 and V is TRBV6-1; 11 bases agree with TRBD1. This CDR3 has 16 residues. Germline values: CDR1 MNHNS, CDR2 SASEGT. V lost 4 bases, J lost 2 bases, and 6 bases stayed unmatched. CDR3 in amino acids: CASSADRGRANYGYTF. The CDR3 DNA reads TGTGCCAGCAGTGCGGACAGGGGGCGGGCCAACTATGGCTACACCTTC.

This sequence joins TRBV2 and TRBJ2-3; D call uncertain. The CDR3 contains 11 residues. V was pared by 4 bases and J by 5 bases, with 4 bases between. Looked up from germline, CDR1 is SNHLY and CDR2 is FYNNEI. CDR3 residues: CASSGLDTQYF. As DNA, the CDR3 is TGTGCCAGCAGTGGTCTAGATACGCAGTATTTT.

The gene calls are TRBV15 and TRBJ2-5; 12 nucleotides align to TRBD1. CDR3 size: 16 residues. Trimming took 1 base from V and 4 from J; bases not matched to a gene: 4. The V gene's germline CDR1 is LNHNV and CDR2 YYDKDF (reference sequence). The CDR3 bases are TGTGCCACCAGCAGAGCCGGGACAGGGGGCAGAGAGACCCAGTACTTC. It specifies CATSRAGTGGRETQYF.

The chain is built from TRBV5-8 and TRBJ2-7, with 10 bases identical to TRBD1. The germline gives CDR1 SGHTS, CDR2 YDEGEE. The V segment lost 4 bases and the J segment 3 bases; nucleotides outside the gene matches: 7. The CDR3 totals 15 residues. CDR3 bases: TGTGCCAGCAGCCGACAGGGGGCCCCGGGCTACGAGCAGTACTTC. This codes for CASSRQGAPGYEQYF.

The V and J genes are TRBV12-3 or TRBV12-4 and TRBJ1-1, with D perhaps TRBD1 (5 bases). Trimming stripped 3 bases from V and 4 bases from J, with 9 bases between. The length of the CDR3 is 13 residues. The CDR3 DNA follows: TGTGCCAGCAGTTTTCAGGGCAGCACTGAAGCTTTCTTT. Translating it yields CASSFQGSTEAFF.

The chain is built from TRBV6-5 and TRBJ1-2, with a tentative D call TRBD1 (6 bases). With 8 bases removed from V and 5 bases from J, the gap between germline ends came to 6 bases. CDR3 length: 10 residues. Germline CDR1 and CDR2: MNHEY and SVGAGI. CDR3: CASQGYGYTF. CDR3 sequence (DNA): TGTGCCAGCCAGGGGTATGGCTACACCTTC.

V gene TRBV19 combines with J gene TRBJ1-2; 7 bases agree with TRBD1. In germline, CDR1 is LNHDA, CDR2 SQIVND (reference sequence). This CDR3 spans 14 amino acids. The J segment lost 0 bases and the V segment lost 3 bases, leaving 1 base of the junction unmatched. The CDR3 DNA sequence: TGTGCCAGTAGTATCGGGACAGCTAACTATGGCTACACCTTC. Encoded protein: CASSIGTANYGYTF.

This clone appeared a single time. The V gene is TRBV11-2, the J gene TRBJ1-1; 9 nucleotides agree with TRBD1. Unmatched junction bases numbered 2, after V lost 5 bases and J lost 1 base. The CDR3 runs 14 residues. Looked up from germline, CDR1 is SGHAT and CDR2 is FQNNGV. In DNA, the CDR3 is TGTGCCAGCAGCACGACAGGGGGGAACACTGAAGCTTTCTTT. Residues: CASSTTGGNTEAFF.

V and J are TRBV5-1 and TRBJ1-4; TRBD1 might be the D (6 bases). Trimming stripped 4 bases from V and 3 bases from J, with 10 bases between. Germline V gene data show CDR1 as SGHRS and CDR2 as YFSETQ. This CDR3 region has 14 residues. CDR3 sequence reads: CASSAGQPNEKLFF. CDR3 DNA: TGCGCCAGCAGCGCTGGACAGCCTAATGAAAAACTGTTTTTT.

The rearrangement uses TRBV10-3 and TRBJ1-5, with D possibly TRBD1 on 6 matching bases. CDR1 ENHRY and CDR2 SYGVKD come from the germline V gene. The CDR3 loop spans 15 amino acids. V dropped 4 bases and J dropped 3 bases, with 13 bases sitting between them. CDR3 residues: CAISAVGQPNQPQHF. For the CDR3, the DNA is TGTGCCATCAGTGCCGTCGGACAGCCCAATCAGCCCCAGCATTTT.

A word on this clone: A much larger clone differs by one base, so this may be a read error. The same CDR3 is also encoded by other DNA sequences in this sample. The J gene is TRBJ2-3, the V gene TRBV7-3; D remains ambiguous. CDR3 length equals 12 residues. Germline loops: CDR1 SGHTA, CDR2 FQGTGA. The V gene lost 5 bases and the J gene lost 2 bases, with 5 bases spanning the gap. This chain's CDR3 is CASSPSTDTQYF. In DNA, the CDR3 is TGTGCCAGCAGCCCCTCCACAGATACGCAGTATTTT.

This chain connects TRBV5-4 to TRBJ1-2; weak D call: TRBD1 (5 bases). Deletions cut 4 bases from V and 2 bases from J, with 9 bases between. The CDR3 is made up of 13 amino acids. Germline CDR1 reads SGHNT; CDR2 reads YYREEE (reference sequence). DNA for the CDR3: TGTGCCAGCAGCGTGACAGCAAACTATGGCTACACCTTC. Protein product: CASSVTANYGYTF.

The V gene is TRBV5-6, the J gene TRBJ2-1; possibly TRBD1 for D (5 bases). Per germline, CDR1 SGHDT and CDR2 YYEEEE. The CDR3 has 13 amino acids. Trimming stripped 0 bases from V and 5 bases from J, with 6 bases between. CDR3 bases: TGTGCCAGCAGCTTGGTCAGGGACAATGAGCAGTTCTTC. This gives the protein CASSLVRDNEQFF.

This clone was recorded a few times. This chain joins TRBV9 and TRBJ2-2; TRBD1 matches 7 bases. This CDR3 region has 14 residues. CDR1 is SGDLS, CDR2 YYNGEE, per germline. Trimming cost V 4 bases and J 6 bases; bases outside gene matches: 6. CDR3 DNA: TGTGCCAGCAGCTCCGACAGGGTCGCCGGGGAGCTGTTTTTT. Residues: CASSSDRVAGELFF.

The chain's CDR3 is CASSSHRGSYEQYF. The CDR3 DNA reads as TGCGCCAGCAGCTCTCACCGGGGCTCCTACGAGCAGTACTTC. The J gene is TRBJ2-7, the V gene TRBV5-1; possibly TRBD2 for D (5 bases). The CDR3 runs to 14 residues. Germline V gene lookup returns CDR1 SGHRS and CDR2 YFSETQ. Trimming left V 3 bases short and J 0 bases short, with 10 bases between.